A selection of T cell receptor beta chains follows, all from one sample in a study of early stage breast cancer tumors. Produced via immunoSEQ multiplex PCR; TCRdb's table is partial and in-frame only. Counted here are some 35,000 clones, 65% to 75% occurring once; the ten biggest clones make up roughly 7.4%. Material for sequencing was blood. Receptors were obtained from a person aged 60 to 70 with breast cancer. The CDR3 runs from the conserved cysteine through the conserved F or W. The order of the fields is D gene, V gene, clone size, J gene, CDR3 protein, CDR3 DNA. A D gene is named only where the DNA matches it firmly. Only part of the rows carry a size: once, few, many, or a class if the clone is expanded.

D: .; V: TRBV7-8; size: medium-sized; J: TRBJ2-7; CDR3: CASSLTAGTYEQYF; DNA: TGTGCCAGCAGCTTAACTGCGGGCACCTACGAGCAGTACTTC
D: .; V: TRBV21-1; size: .; J: TRBJ2-2; CDR3: CASPCEDGDLGELFF; DNA: TGTGCCAGCCCCTGCGAGGACGGCGACCTAGGGGAGCTGTTTTTT
D: TRBD1; V: TRBV19; size: .; J: TRBJ1-6; CDR3: CASSTRQGTYNSPLHF; DNA: TGTGCCAGTAGTACCCGACAGGGCACCTATAATTCACCCCTCCACTTT
D: .; V: TRBV11-3; size: .; J: TRBJ2-7; CDR3: CASSLDGYEQYF; DNA: TGTGCCAGCAGCTTAGACGGTTACGAGCAGTACTTC
D: TRBD1; V: TRBV7-8; size: .; J: TRBJ1-5; CDR3: CASSRDSQYSNQPQHF; DNA: TGTGCCAGCAGCAGGGACAGCCAATATAGCAATCAGCCCCAGCATTTT
D: TRBD1; V: TRBV29-1; size: .; J: TRBJ1-1; CDR3: CSVTHRGTEAFF; DNA: TGCAGCGTTACCCACAGGGGCACTGAAGCTTTCTTT
D: .; V: TRBV5-6; size: .; J: TRBJ2-5; CDR3: CASSWGGPGDQYF; DNA: TGTGCCAGCAGCTGGGGGGGCCCAGGCGACCAGTACTTC
D: TRBD1; V: TRBV6-5; size: .; J: TRBJ2-2; CDR3: CASSKDRALTGELFF; DNA: TGTGCCAGCAGTAAGGACAGGGCACTCACCGGGGAGCTGTTTTTT
D: TRBD1; V: TRBV28; size: .; J: TRBJ1-5; CDR3: CASSLYRGPYSNQPQHF; DNA: TGTGCCAGCAGTTTATACAGGGGCCCCTATAGCAATCAGCCCCAGCATTTT
D: TRBD2; V: TRBV11-2; size: .; J: TRBJ2-5; CDR3: CASSQWTSGAETQYF; DNA: TGTGCCAGCAGCCAATGGACTAGCGGGGCGGAGACCCAGTACTTC
D: .; V: TRBV29-1; size: .; J: TRBJ1-2; CDR3: CSVDSSVGVSGYTF; DNA: TGCAGCGTTGATTCATCCGTCGGGGTTTCGGGCTACACCTTC
D: TRBD2; V: TRBV30; size: .; J: TRBJ2-1; CDR3: CAWSGRLAGGGNEQFF; DNA: TGTGCCTGGAGTGGGAGACTAGCGGGGGGAGGGAATGAGCAGTTCTTC
D: TRBD1; V: TRBV5-4; size: .; J: TRBJ1-1; CDR3: CASSPVPGQVQGAFF; DNA: TGTGCCAGCAGCCCAGTCCCGGGACAGGTCCAGGGAGCTTTCTTT
D: .; V: TRBV29-1; size: .; J: TRBJ1-2; CDR3: CSVDKGLYGYTF; DNA: TGCAGCGTGGATAAGGGCCTCTATGGCTACACCTTC
D: .; V: TRBV18; size: .; J: TRBJ2-1; CDR3: CASSPNNEQFF; DNA: TGTGCCAGCTCGCCCAACAATGAGCAGTTCTTC
D: .; V: TRBV2; size: once; J: TRBJ2-3; CDR3: CASRRSAVGTDTQYF; DNA: TGTGCCAGCAGGAGGAGCGCCGTAGGCACAGATACGCAGTATTTT
D: .; V: TRBV11-1; size: .; J: TRBJ1-1; CDR3: CASSQSGRVNTEAFF; DNA: TGTGCCAGCAGTCAGTCTGGGCGGGTGAACACTGAAGCTTTCTTT
D: TRBD1; V: TRBV4-1; size: .; J: TRBJ1-5; CDR3: CASSQAPYRGLNQPQHF; DNA: TGCGCCAGCAGCCAAGCTCCGTACAGGGGCCTAAATCAGCCCCAGCATTTT
D: .; V: TRBV18; size: .; J: TRBJ2-7; CDR3: CASSPPSWEQYF; DNA: TGTGCCAGCTCACCCCCCTCTTGGGAGCAGTACTTC
D: TRBD1; V: TRBV9; size: .; J: TRBJ2-1; CDR3: CASSQKTSRGPDNEQFF; DNA: TGTGCCAGCAGCCAGAAGACGAGCAGGGGGCCCGACAATGAGCAGTTCTTC
D: .; V: TRBV20-1; size: .; J: TRBJ1-4; CDR3: CSAGGQRKLFF; DNA: TGCAGTGCTGGAGGACAGCGAAAACTGTTTTTT
D: .; V: TRBV11-2; size: .; J: TRBJ2-3; CDR3: CASSFSRNTQYF; DNA: TGTGCCAGCAGCTTTAGTCGGAATACGCAGTATTTT
D: TRBD1; V: TRBV27; size: .; J: TRBJ2-5; CDR3: CASSPLRDRVYQETQYF; DNA: TGTGCCAGCAGTCCACTCCGGGACAGGGTGTACCAAGAGACCCAGTACTTC
D: .; V: TRBV19; size: .; J: TRBJ2-7; CDR3: CASSDPYYEQYF; DNA: TGTGCCAGCTCCGACCCCTACTACGAGCAGTACTTC
D: .; V: TRBV6-5; size: .; J: TRBJ1-5; CDR3: CASSPRGSNQPQHF; DNA: TGTGCCAGCAGCCCGAGGGGAAGCAATCAGCCCCAGCATTTT
D: TRBD1; V: TRBV19; size: .; J: TRBJ2-1; CDR3: CASSMTGGPYNEQFF; DNA: TGTGCCAGTAGTATGACAGGGGGACCTTACAATGAGCAGTTCTTC
D: .; V: TRBV5-4; size: .; J: TRBJ1-4; CDR3: CASTFGTRGEKLFF; DNA: TGTGCCAGCACCTTCGGGACCAGGGGTGAAAAACTGTTTTTT
D: TRBD1; V: TRBV7-8; size: .; J: TRBJ1-5; CDR3: CASSLQGASNQPQHF; DNA: TGTGCCAGCAGCTTACAGGGGGCTAGCAATCAGCCCCAGCATTTT
D: .; V: TRBV27; size: .; J: TRBJ1-1; CDR3: CASSLQGSNTEAFF; DNA: TGTGCCAGCAGTTTACAGGGTTCAAACACTGAAGCTTTCTTT
D: TRBD1; V: TRBV28; size: few; J: TRBJ1-3; CDR3: CASRDRVGNTIYF; DNA: TGTGCCAGCCGAGACAGGGTTGGAAACACCATATATTTT
D: .; V: TRBV19; size: few; J: TRBJ1-1; CDR3: CASIGKGSTEAFF; DNA: TGTGCCAGTATTGGGAAGGGTTCCACTGAAGCTTTCTTT
D: .; V: TRBV18; size: .; J: TRBJ2-1; CDR3: CASSPELRNEQFF; DNA: TGTGCCAGCTCACCCGAACTTAGGAATGAGCAGTTCTTC
D: TRBD2; V: TRBV9; size: .; J: TRBJ2-2; CDR3: CASSPHPLAGGLGGELFF; DNA: TGTGCCAGCAGCCCCCACCCCCTCGCGGGGGGGCTGGGCGGGGAGCTGTTTTTT
D: TRBD1; V: TRBV2; size: .; J: TRBJ2-3; CDR3: CASWTGDSADTQYF; DNA: TGTGCCAGCTGGACAGGGGACTCCGCAGATACGCAGTATTTT
D: TRBD1; V: TRBV2; size: medium-sized; J: TRBJ1-1; CDR3: CASRTGGPYTEAFF; DNA: TGTGCCAGCAGGACAGGGGGCCCGTACACTGAAGCTTTCTTT
D: .; V: TRBV18; size: .; J: TRBJ2-1; CDR3: CASSPPYSHREQFF; DNA: TGTGCCAGCTCACCACCTTACAGCCATCGGGAGCAGTTCTTC
D: .; V: TRBV28; size: .; J: TRBJ2-5; CDR3: CASSSYNGPQTQYF; DNA: TGTGCCAGCAGTTCTTATAATGGTCCTCAGACCCAGTACTTC
D: TRBD2; V: TRBV5-1; size: .; J: TRBJ2-7; CDR3: CASSLFLAGGPNEQYF; DNA: TGCGCCAGCAGCTTGTTCCTAGCGGGGGGGCCTAACGAGCAGTACTTC
D: .; V: TRBV11-2; size: .; J: TRBJ2-1; CDR3: CASSLGLTGPYNEQFF; DNA: TGTGCCAGCAGCTTAGGTTTAACAGGTCCCTACAATGAGCAGTTCTTC
D: .; V: TRBV5-1; size: .; J: TRBJ2-1; CDR3: CASSLTAGYASNEQFF; DNA: TGCGCCAGCAGCTTGACAGCCGGATACGCATCCAATGAGCAGTTCTTC
D: .; V: TRBV5-1; size: .; J: TRBJ2-5; CDR3: CASSFQETQYF; DNA: TGCGCCAGCAGCTTCCAAGAGACCCAGTACTTC
D: TRBD2; V: TRBV27; size: .; J: TRBJ2-7; CDR3: CASSSGTSEYEQYF; DNA: TGTGCCAGCAGCTCCGGGACTAGCGAATACGAGCAGTACTTC
D: .; V: TRBV28; size: .; J: TRBJ2-3; CDR3: CASSSNQRDTQYF; DNA: TGTGCCAGCAGTTCAAATCAGCGGGATACGCAGTATTTT
D: .; V: TRBV6-5; size: .; J: TRBJ1-1; CDR3: CANPGNTEAFF; DNA: TGTGCCAACCCGGGGAACACTGAAGCTTTCTTT
D: .; V: TRBV21-1; size: .; J: TRBJ1-2; CDR3: CASRKKGARVRYGYTF; DNA: TGTGCCAGCAGAAAAAAAGGGGCGAGGGTGAGGTATGGCTACACCTTC
D: .; V: TRBV11-2; size: .; J: TRBJ2-3; CDR3: CASSPWILSTDTQYF; DNA: TGTGCCAGCAGCCCTTGGATTTTAAGCACAGATACGCAGTATTTT
D: .; V: TRBV2; size: .; J: TRBJ2-7; CDR3: CASIEQSLREQYF; DNA: TGTGCCAGCATAGAACAGAGCCTACGAGAGCAGTACTTC